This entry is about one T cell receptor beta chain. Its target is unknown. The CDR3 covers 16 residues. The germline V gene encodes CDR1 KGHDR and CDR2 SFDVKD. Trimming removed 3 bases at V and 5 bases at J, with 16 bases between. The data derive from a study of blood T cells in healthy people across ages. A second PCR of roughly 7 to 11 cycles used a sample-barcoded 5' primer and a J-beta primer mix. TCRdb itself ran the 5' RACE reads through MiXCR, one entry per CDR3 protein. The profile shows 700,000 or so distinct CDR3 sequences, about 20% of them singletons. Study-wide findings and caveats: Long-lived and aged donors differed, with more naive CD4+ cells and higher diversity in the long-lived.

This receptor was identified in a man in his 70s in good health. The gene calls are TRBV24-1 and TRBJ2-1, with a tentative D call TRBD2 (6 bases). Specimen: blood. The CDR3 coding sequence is TGTGCCACCAGTGATCGCGGGGTACCTCCTAACAATGAGCAGTTCTTC. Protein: CATSDRGVPPNNEQFF.